This TCR beta chain was identified in a study of CXCR3-negative and CXCR3-positive naive CD8 T cells. Overall study results and limits: The study found CXCR3 expression partially decreased after cryopreservation and ran most assays on fresh PBMCs. TRB CDR3s of CXCR3-positive naive cells were more hydrophobic than those of CXCR3-negative naive cells.

Through 5' RACE with UMI labels, the TRB cDNA libraries were prepared. Each CDR3 protein gets one entry in TCRdb, which reprocessed the 5' RACE reads and gives no DNA. The repertoire shows 150,000 to 180,000 distinct CDR3 sequences; the top ten hold approximately 0.5%. Points on this clonotype: Its antigen remains unidentified.

The CDR3 spans 13 residues. The germline gives CDR1 MDHEN, CDR2 SYDVKM. This receptor was identified in a human donor in good health. Some clones in this sample may be carry-over from other donors' samples. The rearrangement links TRBV28 to TRBJ1-1; the TRBD1 assignment by TCRdb is unverifiable without DNA. Sample: naive CXCR3+ CD8+ T cells from blood. The subset was: CD45RO-CCR7+CD27+CD95- naive CD8+ T cells expressing CXCR3 (TNR3+). Here the CDR3 reads CASSFPRGLGAFF.